This T cell receptor (beta chain) derives from a study of shared clonotypes between healthy human individuals. CDR3 length equals 14 residues. The germline V gene encodes CDR1 SGHAT and CDR2 FQNNGV. Trimming stripped 5 bases from V and 8 bases from J, with 16 bases between. Sequenced by immunoSEQ multiplex PCR; TCRdb stores in-frame clones only, minus some. The sample has about 2.4 million clones, 93% seen once. The chain has TRBV11-2 and TRBJ2-1, with D perhaps matching TRBD2 (6 bases). The sequencing input was naive CD4+ T cells from PBMCs. As to subset: CD45RA+ positively selected. The source of this sequence is a man aged 18 to 29 in good health. Some clones in this sample may be carry-over from other donors' samples. CDR3 DNA: TGTGCCAGCAGCCCGGGACTCCGTCGAGATGAGCAGTTCTTC. This sequence encodes CASSPGLRRDEQFF.